In this sample, the clone carrying this TCR beta chain turned up many times. Antigen: not known. The entry originates in a study of metastatic and nonmetastatic thyroid tumors. Study-wide background: Where malignant and benign thyroid patients were concerned, repertoires were compared across blood and tumor or nodule tissue. Findings of the study overall: It was reported that TCR beta diversity was significantly higher in malignant thyroid tumors than benign nodules, in blood and tumor.

CDR1 is GTSNPN and CDR2 is SVGIG in the germline V gene (reference sequence). The V end was cut by 2 bases, the J end by 0 bases, with 11 bases between. The CDR3 sequence is 15 residues long. As processed by the authors: CDR3 differences across clinicopathological groups were used to build a distant-metastasis classifier for papillary thyroid cancer. TCRdb re-analyzed the PCR reads using MiXCR. For this entry, the V and J calls and clone size follow TCRdb and not the study's own pipeline. The data contain around 30,000 clones, 4% to 5% of them singletons. No patient had received any treatment before thyroid surgery.

The TCR comes from a female donor with papillary thyroid cancer or a benign thyroid nodule (not recorded which). Some clones in this sample may be carry-over from other donors' samples. The sample taken for sequencing was blood. J is TRBJ1-3 and V is TRBV30; D gene uncertain. In DNA, the CDR3 is TGTGCCTGGAGTTTTGGAGCAAGCTCTGGAAACACCATATATTTT. It translates to CAWSFGASSGNTIYF.